This entry lists 18 T cell receptor beta chains sequenced from one sample in a study. MiXCR, run by TCRdb on the 5' RACE reads, gives a single entry per CDR3 protein. The data show more than 10,000 distinct CDR3 sequences, with more than 20% seen just once and around 2.9% held by the top ten. The sequenced sample was naive CD4+ T cells sorted from blood. As for subset: naive CD4+ T cells, CD4+CD45RA+CD25-. These receptors were taken from a female donor with breast cancer.

This clonotype has just a few counts. The chain couples TRBV12-5 to TRBJ2-1; 10 positions agree with TRBD2. This CDR3 is 16 amino acids long. Germline-derived CDR1 and CDR2 are LGHNT and FRNRAP. The V gene end was trimmed by 1 base and the J gene end by 8 bases; junction bases not matched to a gene: 8. The CDR3 reads CASGLGLAGEGHEQFF. The CDR3 DNA reads as TGTGCTAGTGGTTTGGGCCTAGCGGGAGAGGGACATGAGCAGTTCTTC. The variable domain in full, completed from reference TRBV12-5 and TRBJ2-1, reads DARVTQTPRHKVTEMGQEVTMRCQPILGHNTVFWYRQTMMQGLELLAYFRNRAPLDDSGMPKDRFSAEMPDATLATLKIQPSEPRDSAVYFCASGLGLAGEGHEQFFGPGTRLTVL.

This clonotype was found many times. The chain links TRBV4-1 to TRBJ2-1, with 7 bases identical to TRBD2. The CDR3 runs 15 residues. The trim removed 4 bases at V and 0 bases at J, leaving 3 bases unmatched. Germline CDR1 and CDR2: MGHRA and YSYEKL. The CDR3 region has the DNA TGCGCCAGCAGCCCACGCGGGAGCTCCTACAATGAGCAGTTCTTC. Translating gives CASSPRGSSYNEQFF.

Regarding this clonotype: A much larger clone sits a single nucleotide away, making a read error possible. The chain carries TRBV4-1 and TRBJ2-1; D not resolved. The CDR3 length is 12 residues. Germline loops: CDR1 MGHRA, CDR2 YSYEKL. The CDR3 DNA reads TGCGCCAGCAGCCGAACTTACAATGAGCAGCTCTTC. Amino acids: CASSRTYNEQLF.

This clonotype was picked up many times. The chain is built from TRBV7-2 and TRBJ2-7; D may match TRBD1 or TRBD2 (5 bases each). This CDR3 region has 13 residues. The germline V gene has CDR1 SGHTA and CDR2 FQGNSA. Trimming took 5 bases from V and 4 from J, leaving 12 bases between them. CDR3 protein: CASSPWDRYEQYF. Written as DNA, the CDR3 is TGTGCCAGCAGCCCCTGGGACCGGTACGAGCAGTACTTC.

The chain has TRBV20-1 and TRBJ1-1; no clear D gene. The CDR3 loop spans 18 amino acids. V was shortened by 1 base and J by 0 bases, with 21 bases between the two germline ends. Per the germline V gene, CDR1 is DFQATT and CDR2 is SNEGSKA (reference sequence). As DNA, the CDR3 is TGCAGTGCTAGAGGGCGGCACAAGGGTCCCCTCATGAACACTGAAGCTTTCTTT. It encodes CSARGRHKGPLMNTEAFF.

By sample fraction, this clonotype is large. This chain joins TRBV4-2 and TRBJ2-1; the match to TRBD2 covers 7 bases. The CDR3 length is 18 residues. Germline-derived CDR1 and CDR2 are LGHNA and YNFKEQ. Unmatched junction bases numbered 13, after V lost 1 base and J lost 4 bases. CDR3 sequence: CASSQGIGSGVAYNEQFF. CDR3 coding DNA: TGTGCCAGCAGCCAAGGCATCGGCAGCGGGGTCGCTTACAATGAGCAGTTCTTC.

In this sample, this clonotype turned up many times. J is TRBJ1-2 and V is TRBV7-9; D remains unclear. V lost 5 bases, J lost 6 bases, and 10 bases lay in between. The CDR3 length is 12 residues. Germline loops: CDR1 SEHNR, CDR2 FQNEAQ (reference sequence). Written as DNA, the CDR3 is TGTGCCAGCAGCCTACGGACGGATGGCTACACCTTC. It is translated as CASSLRTDGYTF.

A remark on this clonotype: Given a much more abundant clone one base away, this may be a read error. The chain couples TRBV12-3 or TRBV12-4 to TRBJ1-5; no clear D. The V and J ends lost 5 bases and 9 bases respectively, with 14 bases between them. CDR3 length: 13 residues. Here the CDR3 reads CASSKKSVAPQHF. The DNA of the CDR3 is TGTGCCAGCAGTAAGAAATCCGTCGCGCCCCAGCATTTT.

In regard to this clonotype: One base away lies a much larger clone, so this may be a sequencing read error. The chain couples TRBV20-1 to TRBJ2-1; 8 nucleotides match TRBD1. This CDR3 is 19 amino acids long. After removal of 2 bases from V and 6 bases from J, the junction contained 21 bases not matched to a gene. From germline, CDR1 is DFQATT and CDR2 SNEGSKA (reference sequence). The CDR3 DNA is TGCAGTGCTAGATCTGTTGGGTCCCCCGGGACAGGAGGTTCCAATGAGCAGTTCTTC. Protein sequence: CSARSVGSPGTGGSNEQFF.

By sample share, this clonotype is medium-sized. This CDR3 is CARGTSNQPQHF. The CDR3 coding sequence is TGTGCCAGGGGTACGAGCAATCAGCCCCAGCATTTT. The rearrangement uses TRBV21-1 and TRBJ1-5. TRBV21-1 is classified as a pseudogene. The CDR3 totals 12 residues.

Concerning this clonotype itself: The junction does not match germline at one end; this may be a read error. The V call is TRBV18, the J call TRBJ2-2; 10 bases map to TRBD2. This CDR3 contains 18 residues. Germline CDR1 KGHSH, CDR2 LQKENI. The CDR3 is CVSSPWIPSGRSTGELFF. The DNA of the CDR3 is TGTGTCAGCTCACCATGGATTCCTAGCGGGAGAAGCACCGGAGAGCTGTTTTTT. Together with reference TRBV18 and TRBJ2-2, the CDR3 gives the full variable domain: NAGVMQNPRHLVRRRGQEARLRCSPMKGHSHVYWYRQLPEEGLKFMVYLQKENIIDESGMPKERFSAEFPKEGPSILRIQQVVRGDSAAYFCVSSPWIPSGRSTGELFFGEGSRLTVL.

This clonotype was found many times. The chain is built from TRBV18 and TRBJ1-5, with 7 positions matching TRBD1. Germline V gene sequence: CDR1 KGHSH, CDR2 LQKENI. V lost 6 bases to trimming and J lost 7 bases; unmatched junction nucleotides: 9. The CDR3 is 14 amino acids. The CDR3 DNA reads as TGTGCCAGCTCCTTAGGGGGCGCGGGACAGCCCCAGCATTTT. Translating it yields CASSLGGAGQPQHF.

The rearrangement uses TRBV5-1 and TRBJ2-5; TRBD2 agrees at 12 bases. The V and J ends lost 3 bases and 4 bases, in that order; junction bases with no gene match: 13. Germline CDR1 reads SGHRS; CDR2 reads YFSETQ. This CDR3 is built from 18 residues. The CDR3 here is CASSSPGLAGPIGETQYF. In nucleotides, the CDR3 is TGCGCCAGCAGCTCGCCGGGACTAGCGGGTCCCATAGGAGAGACCCAGTACTTC.

This clonotype has more than one count but fewer than ten. The chain is built from TRBV20-1 and TRBJ1-4; no reliable D call. This CDR3 has 15 amino acids. The V end was cut by 1 base, the J end by 5 bases, with 14 bases between. Germline assignment: CDR1 DFQATT and CDR2 SNEGSKA (reference sequence). CDR3 nucleotides: TGCAGTGCTAGAGCATCGTGGGGAGAAAATGAAAAACTGTTTTTT. Amino acid sequence: CSARASWGENEKLFF.

This clonotype was seen more than once but under ten times. The chain recombines TRBV7-8 with TRBJ1-2; 7 positions match TRBD1. The CDR3 extends over 14 amino acids. The V and J ends lost 4 bases and 4 bases, in that order; junction bases with no gene match: 6. CDR1 and CDR2 from the germline V gene are SGHVS and FQNEAQ. CDR3 nucleotide sequence: TGTGCCAGCAGCTCATCAGGGGGTATCTATGGCTACACCTTC. Encoded protein: CASSSSGGIYGYTF.

The chain has TRBV7-9 and TRBJ2-7; D may be TRBD1 or TRBD2 (5 bases each). Germline CDR1 and CDR2: SEHNR and FQNEAQ (reference sequence). The V end lost 5 bases, the J end lost 5 bases, and 16 bases lay between the germline ends. The CDR3 contains 14 residues. The CDR3 DNA follows: TGTGCCAGCAGCCGCGGACACGGGGCAAACGAGCAGTACTTC. The encoded protein is CASSRGHGANEQYF.

In its sample, this clonotype was seen a few times. The V call is TRBV7-2, the J call TRBJ1-1; 9 bases match TRBD1. With 1 base clipped from V and 4 bases from J, the junction kept 4 bases outside the gene matches. The CDR3 has 15 amino acids. Germline-derived CDR1 and CDR2 are SGHTA and FQGNSA. The CDR3 nucleotides are TGTGCCAGCAGCTTAGGGACAGGGGTTTTCACTGAAGCTTTCTTT. It encodes CASSLGTGVFTEAFF.

This clonotype showed up many times. V is TRBV29-1 and J is TRBJ2-1; D is possibly TRBD1 (6 bases). V was shortened by 7 bases and J by 13 bases, with 14 bases between the two germline ends. Germline V gives CDR1 SQVTM, CDR2 ANQGSEA. The CDR3 length is 10 residues. This chain's CDR3 is CSAGDRLQFF. DNA for the CDR3: TGCAGCGCAGGGGATAGACTCCAGTTCTTC.